Sequencing of this TCR beta chain was carried out in a study of cytomegalovirus exposure and HLA in healthy donors. General study results and limits: It was found in a later analysis that first-cohort TCR clusters tended to co-occur in the 100 to 150 validation repertoires.

V lost 0 bases and J 7 bases, leaving 15 bases between the germline ends. Germline CDR1 and CDR2: MNHEY and SMNVEV (reference sequence). The CDR3 is 15 residues long. This clone was recorded a few times. Antigen: not known. Data came from immunoSEQ multiplex PCR; TCRdb stores just in-frame clones and leaves some out. The sample carries under 85,000 clones, approximately 93% recorded once. This clonotype originated in a woman aged 18-29 years in good health and CMV-seronegative. Sequences were obtained from PBMCs. This chain connects TRBV27 to TRBJ2-5; D ambiguous. CDR3 region: CASSLSNSLKLTQYF. The CDR3 DNA is TGTGCCAGCAGTTTATCGAACAGCTTGAAGCTGACCCAGTACTTC.